Listed here are 10 T cell receptor beta chains from one sample, sequenced in a study of persistence of HIV-infected CD4 T cells. Their antigen targets remain unknown. The stimulus was an HIV-1 Gag 15-mer peptide pool, about 1 ug/peptide/mL. Sorting of responding CD4+ T cells relied on upregulated CD40 ligand together with CD69. Sequencing used immunoSEQ version 4 in survey mode. Assay used: immunoSEQ multiplex PCR; TCRdb lists only in-frame clones, some missing. The table includes 20,000 to 25,000 clones, approximately 79% detected once. The starting material was CD4+ T cells sorted from PBMCs after 18-hour stimulation, obtained from a patient who received antiretroviral therapy. Receptors originate from an adult man with HIV who was CMV-seropositive.

The count of this clone is one. The chain has TRBV27 and TRBJ2-6, with 7 positions matching TRBD1. Looked up from germline, CDR1 is MNHEY and CDR2 is SMNVEV (reference sequence). The CDR3 length is 19 residues. Trimming at V came to 6 bases and at J to 0 bases, leaving 14 bases not matched to a gene. The CDR3 nucleotides read TGTGCCAGCAGCCCCATACAGGGGAGATCGCACTCTGGGGCCAACGTCCTGACTTTC. This codes for CASSPIQGRSHSGANVLTF.

The chain is built from TRBV19 and TRBJ2-3; D remains unclear. Deletions cut 7 bases from V and 6 bases from J, with 2 bases between. Per the germline V gene, CDR1 is LNHDA and CDR2 is SQIVND (reference sequence). This CDR3 is built from 9 residues. CDR3 sequence: CASTDTQYF. The CDR3 nucleotides are TGTGCCAGTACCGATACGCAGTATTTT.

The gene calls are TRBV9 and TRBJ2-3; a possible D gene is TRBD1 (6 bases). The CDR3 length is 14 residues. With 6 bases removed from V and 0 bases from J, the gap between germline ends came to 11 bases. Germline V gene data show CDR1 as SGDLS and CDR2 as YYNGEE. The CDR3 DNA reads TGTGCCAGCACTACCAGGGGTAGCACAGATACGCAGTATTTT. Translation: CASTTRGSTDTQYF. Complete variable domain (other parts from reference TRBV9 and TRBJ2-3): DSGVTQTPKHLITATGQRVTLRCSPRSGDLSVYWYQQSLDQGLQFLIQYYNGEERAKGNILERFSAQQFPDLHSELNLSSLELGDSALYFCASTTRGSTDTQYFGPGTRLTVL.

This chain joins TRBV5-4 and TRBJ1-1; no clear D. The CDR3 covers 15 residues. The ends were cut back, 4 bases at V and 1 base at J, with 14 bases in the middle. Germline V CDR1 and CDR2: SGHNT, YYREEE (reference sequence). The chain's CDR3 is CASSQEGAGNTEAFF. CDR3 DNA sequence: TGTGCCAGCAGCCAAGAGGGTGCAGGGAACACTGAAGCTTTCTTT.

This clone was counted between two and nine times. The chain is built from TRBV6-2 or TRBV6-3 and TRBJ2-2, with 16 positions matching TRBD2. This CDR3 contains 19 residues. Germline CDR1 reads MNHEY; CDR2 reads SVGEGT. Trimming removed 2 bases from V and 4 bases from J; junction bases left unmatched: 7. The CDR3 sequence: CASSYPGTSGGASTGELFF. CDR3 DNA sequence: TGTGCCAGCAGTTACCCCGGGACTAGCGGGGGGGCGAGCACCGGGGAGCTGTTTTTT.

The rearrangement links TRBV28 to TRBJ2-7; 8 nucleotides line up with TRBD1. V trimming: 6 bases; J trimming: 0 bases; junction bases outside the gene matches: 10. Germline V CDR1 and CDR2: MDHEN, SYDVKM. CDR3 length: 16 residues. Here the CDR3 reads CASSGSWTGISYEQYF. CDR3 nucleotide sequence: TGTGCCAGCAGCGGGAGTTGGACAGGGATCTCCTACGAGCAGTACTTC.

This rearrangement joins TRBV7-6 to TRBJ1-4; unclear D gene. Trimming cost V 2 bases and J 0 bases, with 13 bases left between them. This CDR3 has 17 residues. Germline V gives CDR1 SGHVS, CDR2 FNYEAQ. The CDR3 nucleotides are TGTGCCAGCAGCTTATATTCCGGGCTATCAACTAATGAAAAACTGTTTTTT. As protein: CASSLYSGLSTNEKLFF. Based on the CDR3 plus reference TRBV7-6 and TRBJ1-4, the full variable domain is GAGVSQSPRYKVTKRGQDVALRCDPISGHVSLYWYRQALGQGPEFLTYFNYEAQQDKSGLPNDRFSAERPEGSISTLTIQRTEQRDSAMYRCASSLYSGLSTNEKLFFGSGTQLSVL.

The CDR3: CASLTQDRTDTQYF. CDR3 DNA sequence: TGTGCCAGCCTGACACAGGACCGCACAGATACGCAGTATTTT. This rearrangement joins TRBV19 to TRBJ2-3; the D gene is possibly TRBD1 (5 bases). Germline-derived CDR1 and CDR2 are LNHDA and SQIVND (reference sequence). The CDR3 is 14 amino acids. V was shortened by 9 bases and J by 1 base, with 14 bases between the two germline ends.

The genes are TRBV28 and TRBJ1-3; D might be TRBD1 (5 bases). The CDR3 has 14 residues. V dropped 6 bases and J dropped 4 bases, with 13 bases sitting between them. Germline CDR1 reads MDHEN; CDR2 reads SYDVKM. CDR3 nucleotide sequence: TGTGCCAGCAGCTTCCGGGACCCGGGAAACACCATATATTTT. It is translated as CASSFRDPGNTIYF.

This chain uses TRBV7-2 with TRBJ1-6; D remains unclear. Deletions cut 7 bases from V and 9 bases from J, with 16 bases between. This CDR3 is built from 14 residues. Germline CDR1 is SGHTA and CDR2 is FQGNSA. The CDR3 sequence is CASILSPGVSPLHF. The CDR3 coding sequence is TGTGCCAGCATACTAAGTCCGGGTGTTTCACCCCTCCACTTT.